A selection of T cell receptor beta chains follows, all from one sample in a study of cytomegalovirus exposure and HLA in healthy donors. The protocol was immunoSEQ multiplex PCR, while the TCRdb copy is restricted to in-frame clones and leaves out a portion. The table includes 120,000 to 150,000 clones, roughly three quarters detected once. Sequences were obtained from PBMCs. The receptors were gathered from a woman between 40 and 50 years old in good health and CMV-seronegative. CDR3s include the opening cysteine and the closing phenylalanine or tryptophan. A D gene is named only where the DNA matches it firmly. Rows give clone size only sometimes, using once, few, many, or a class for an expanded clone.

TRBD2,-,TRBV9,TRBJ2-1,CASSQGEGSYNEQFF,TGTGCCAGCAGCCAAGGGGAGGGATCCTACAATGAGCAGTTCTTC
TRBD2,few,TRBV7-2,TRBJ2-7,CASIPPGGYEQYF,TGTGCCAGCATCCCTCCGGGGGGCTACGAGCAGTACTTC
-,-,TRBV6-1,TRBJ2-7,CASSEPLAREQYF,TGTGCCAGCAGTGAACCCCTAGCCCGCGAGCAGTACTTC
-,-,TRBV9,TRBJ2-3,CASSGRPSTDTQYF,TGTGCCAGCAGCGGGAGGCCGAGCACAGATACGCAGTATTTT
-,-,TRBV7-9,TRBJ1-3,CASSLSQGGNTIYF,TGTGCCAGCAGCTTAAGCCAGGGCGGAAACACCATATATTTT
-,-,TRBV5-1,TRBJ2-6,CASDDLPQRRAGANVLTF,TGCGCCAGCGACGATCTCCCCCAACGCAGGGCTGGGGCCAACGTCCTGACTTTC
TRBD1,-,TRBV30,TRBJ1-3,CAWSRDRAGNTIYF,TGTGCCTGGAGTAGGGACAGGGCAGGAAACACCATATATTTT
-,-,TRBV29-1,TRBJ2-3,CVSSTDTQCF,TGCGTTTCTAGCACAGATACGCAGTGTTTT
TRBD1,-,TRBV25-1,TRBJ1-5,CASSGQGAGKFPQHF,TGTGCCAGCAGTGGACAGGGGGCGGGTAAATTCCCCCAGCATTTT
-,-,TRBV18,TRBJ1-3,CASSPERTSGNTIYF,TGTGCCAGCTCACCAGAAAGGACATCAGGAAACACCATATATTTT
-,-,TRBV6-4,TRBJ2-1,CASSLEAAGRDRFF,TGTGCCAGCAGTCTCGAGGCGGCGGGAAGAGATCGGTTCTTC
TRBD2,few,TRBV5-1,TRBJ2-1,CASSFLSGVSYNEQFF,TGCGCCAGCAGCTTCCTAAGCGGGGTCTCCTACAATGAGCAGTTCTTC
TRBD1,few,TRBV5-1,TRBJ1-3,CASSTGDRGNTIYF,TGCGCCAGCAGCACCGGGGACAGAGGAAACACCATATATTTT
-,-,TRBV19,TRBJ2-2,CASSTRRENTGELFF,TGTGCCAGTAGTACCAGGAGGGAGAACACCGGGGAGCTGTTTTTT
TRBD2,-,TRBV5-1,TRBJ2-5,CASSLFSSGRAGETQYF,TGCGCCAGCAGCTTGTTCTCGAGTGGGAGGGCCGGGGAGACCCAGTACTTC
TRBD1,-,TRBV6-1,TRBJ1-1,CASSVPGGAFSEAFF,TGTGCCAGCAGTGTCCCAGGGGGCGCATTTAGCGAAGCTTTCTTT
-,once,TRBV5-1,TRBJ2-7,CASSPKPPGRSYEQYF,TGCGCCAGCAGCCCGAAACCGCCAGGCCGCTCCTACGAGCAGTACTTC
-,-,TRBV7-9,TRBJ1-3,CASRSTGHPGNTIYF,TGTGCCAGCAGAAGTACAGGGCACCCAGGAAACACCATATATTTT
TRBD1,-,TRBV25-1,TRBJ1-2,CASSEYSGGTGNYGYTF,TGTGCCAGCAGTGAATATTCGGGAGGGACAGGGAACTATGGCTACACCTTC
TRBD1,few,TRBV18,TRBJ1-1,CASSQGADTEAFF,TGTGCCAGCTCGCAGGGGGCGGACACTGAAGCTTTCTTT
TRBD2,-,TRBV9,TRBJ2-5,CASSVGGGVETQYF,TGTGCCAGCAGCGTAGGGGGAGGGGTAGAGACCCAGTACTTC
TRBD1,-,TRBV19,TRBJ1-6,CASSVRDRDSPLHF,TGTGCCAGTAGTGTACGGGACAGGGATTCACCCCTCCACTTT
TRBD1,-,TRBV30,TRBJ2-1,CAWSEYPGQGANEQFF,TGTGCCTGGAGCGAATATCCGGGACAGGGGGCGAATGAGCAGTTCTTC
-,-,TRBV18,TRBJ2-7,CASSLRTGSFYEQYF,TGTGCCAGCTCACTGCGAACCGGGTCTTTTTACGAGCAGTACTTC
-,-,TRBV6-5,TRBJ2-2,CASSMDTSGELFF,TGTGCCAGCAGTATGGACACTTCAGGGGAGCTGTTTTTT
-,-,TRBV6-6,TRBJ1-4,CASSRRADREKLFF,TGTGCCAGCTCTAGGCGGGCGGACCGTGAAAAACTGTTTTTT
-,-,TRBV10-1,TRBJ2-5,CASSVTGETQYF,TGCGCCAGCAGTGTTACGGGGGAGACCCAGTACTTC
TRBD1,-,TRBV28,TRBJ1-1,CASRPWTGTEAFF,TGTGCCAGCAGGCCTTGGACAGGCACAGAGGCTTTCTTT
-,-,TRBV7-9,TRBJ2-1,CSSSLAQGYEQFF,TGTTCCAGCAGCTTAGCCCAGGGTTATGAGCAGTTCTTC
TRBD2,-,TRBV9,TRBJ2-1,CASSVVAGGLSEQFF,TGTGCCAGCAGCGTAGTAGCGGGGGGCCTTAGTGAGCAGTTCTTC
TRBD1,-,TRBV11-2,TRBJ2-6,CASSFTGTGGTGANVLTF,TGTGCCAGCAGCTTCACCGGGACAGGGGGTACTGGGGCCAACGTCCTGACTTTC
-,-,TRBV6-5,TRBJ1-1,CASFKQGRGNTEAFF,TGTGCCAGTTTTAAACAGGGAAGAGGGAACACTGAAGCTTTCTTT
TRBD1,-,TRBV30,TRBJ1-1,CAWSGQGAFF,TGTGCCTGGAGTGGACAGGGGGCTTTCTTT
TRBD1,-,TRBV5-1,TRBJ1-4,CASSKPQAETGGKLFF,TGCGCCAGCAGCAAACCGCAGGCGGAGACAGGGGGAAAACTGTTTTTT
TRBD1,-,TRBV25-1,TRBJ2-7,CASSPRTGGYEQYF,TGTGCCAGCAGTCCAAGGACAGGGGGTTACGAGCAGTACTTC
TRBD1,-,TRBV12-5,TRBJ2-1,CASGSQGTDNEQFF,TGTGCTAGTGGTTCCCAAGGGACAGACAATGAGCAGTTCTTC
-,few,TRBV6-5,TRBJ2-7,CASSYQRLSSYEQYF,TGTGCCAGCAGTTACCAGCGGCTTAGCTCCTACGAGCAGTACTTC
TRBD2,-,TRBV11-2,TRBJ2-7,CASSLEVLSGSFGEQYF,TGTGCCAGCAGCTTAGAGGTCCTCAGCGGGAGTTTTGGCGAGCAGTACTTC
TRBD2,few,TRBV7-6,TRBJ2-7,CASSLGLAGGLNDEQYF,TGTGCCAGCAGCCTCGGACTAGCGGGAGGCCTGAACGACGAGCAGTACTTC
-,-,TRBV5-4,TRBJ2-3,CASSPGGVSADTQYF,TGTGCCAGCAGCCCCGGCGGGGTTAGCGCAGATACGCAGTATTTT
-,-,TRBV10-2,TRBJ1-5,CASSSTQADQPQHF,TGCGCCAGCAGTTCCACACAGGCAGATCAGCCCCAGCATTTT
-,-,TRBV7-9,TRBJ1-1,CASSWRGNTEAFF,TGTGCCAGCAGCTGGAGGGGGAACACTGAAGCTTTCTTT
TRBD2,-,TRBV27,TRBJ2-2,CASSFGAGGDTGELFF,TGTGCCAGCAGTTTCGGAGCGGGGGGGGACACCGGGGAGCTGTTTTTT
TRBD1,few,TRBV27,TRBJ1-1,CASSRTPTGYPNTEAFF,TGTGCCAGCAGCCGCACACCGACAGGGTATCCGAACACTGAAGCTTTCTTT
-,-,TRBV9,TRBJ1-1,CASSVASNLNTEAFF,TGTGCCAGCAGCGTAGCCTCTAACCTGAACACTGAAGCTTTCTTT
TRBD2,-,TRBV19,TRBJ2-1,CASSPTSVSRNEQFF,TGTGCCAGTAGCCCGACTAGCGTCTCAAGGAATGAGCAGTTCTTC
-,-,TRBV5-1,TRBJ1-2,CASSLGNRVDRHGYTF,TGCGCCAGCAGCTTGGGCAACAGGGTTGACAGACATGGCTACACCTTC
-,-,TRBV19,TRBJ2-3,CASKAVASGRADTQYF,TGTGCCAGTAAGGCGGTAGCAAGCGGTAGGGCAGATACGCAGTATTTT
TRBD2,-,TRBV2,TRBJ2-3,CASSEVTSGGADTQYF,TGTGCCAGCAGTGAAGTGACTAGCGGGGGTGCAGATACGCAGTATTTT
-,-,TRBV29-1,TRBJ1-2,CSAGRGELGYGYTF,TGCAGCGCGGGCCGGGGAGAATTAGGGTATGGCTACACCTTC
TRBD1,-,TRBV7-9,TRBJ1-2,CASSAPDRGNYGYTF,TGTGCCAGCAGCGCACCGGACAGGGGGAACTATGGCTACACCTTC
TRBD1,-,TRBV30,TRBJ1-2,CAWSGQGDGYTF,TGTGCCTGGAGCGGACAGGGGGATGGCTACACCTTC